This entry features one T cell receptor (beta chain) sequence. These data are taken from a study of T-cell memory formation after mild COVID-19. On the study more broadly: Clusters of TCRs were largely donor specific.

MiXCR, run by TCRdb on the 5' RACE reads, gives a single entry per CDR3 protein. The sample holds around 200,000 distinct CDR3 sequences; 10% are singletons and the top ten take 3%. CDR3 length equals 13 residues. The germline V gene encodes CDR1 SGHDN and CDR2 FVKESK. Trimming took off 4 bases at V and 0 bases at J, with 6 bases between the two ends. This TCR came from a man between 18 and 29 years old who had mild COVID-19 (a few samples of this study predate the infection). Cell type and time point are not known. J is TRBJ1-1 and V is TRBV14; D is unresolved. Sequencing input: PBMCs or a T cell subset sorted from them (not recorded which). The CDR3 DNA reads TGTGCCAGCAGCCGGGGTCTGAACACTGAAGCTTTCTTT. As protein: CASSRGLNTEAFF.